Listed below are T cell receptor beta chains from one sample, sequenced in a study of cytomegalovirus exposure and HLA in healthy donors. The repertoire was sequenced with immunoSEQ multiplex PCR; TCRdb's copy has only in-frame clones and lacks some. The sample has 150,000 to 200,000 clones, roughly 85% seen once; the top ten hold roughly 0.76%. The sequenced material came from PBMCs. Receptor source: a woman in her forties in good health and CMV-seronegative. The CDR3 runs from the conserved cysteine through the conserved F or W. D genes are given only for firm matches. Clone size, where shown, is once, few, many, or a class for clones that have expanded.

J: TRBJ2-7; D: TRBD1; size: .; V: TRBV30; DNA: TGTGCCTGGAGCGCAGCGATGACAGGGTCCTTGAGGGAGCAGTACTTC; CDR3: CAWSAAMTGSLREQYF
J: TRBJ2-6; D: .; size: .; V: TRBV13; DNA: TGTGCCAGCAGCCCGCGTGACTCTGGGGCCAACGTCCTGACTTTC; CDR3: CASSPRDSGANVLTF
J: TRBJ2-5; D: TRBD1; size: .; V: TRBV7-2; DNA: TGTGCCAGCAGCTATCTGCCGCAGGGGCAGGGGGAAGAGACCCAGTACTTC; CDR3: CASSYLPQGQGEETQYF
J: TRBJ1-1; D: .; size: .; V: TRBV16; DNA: TGTGCCAGCAGCAGGGCTAGGGGGGGAGACACTGAAGCTTTCTTT; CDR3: CASSRARGGDTEAFF
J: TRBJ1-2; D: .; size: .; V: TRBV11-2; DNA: TGTGCCAGCAGCTTAAACAGGGTCGAAGGCTACACCTTC; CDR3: CASSLNRVEGYTF
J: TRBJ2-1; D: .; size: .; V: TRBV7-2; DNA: TGTGCCAGCAGCTTAGGGCTAGCAAATGAGCAGTTCTTC; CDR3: CASSLGLANEQFF
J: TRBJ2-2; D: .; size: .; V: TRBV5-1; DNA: TGCGCCAGCAGCTCAACAGTGCCCACCGGGGAGCTGTTTTTT; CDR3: CASSSTVPTGELFF
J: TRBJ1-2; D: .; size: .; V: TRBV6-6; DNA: TGTGCCAGCAGTTCGGCGGGGGCTAACTATGGCTACACCTTC; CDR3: CASSSAGANYGYTF
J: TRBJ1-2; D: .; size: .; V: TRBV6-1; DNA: TGTGCCAGCTTAATCCCCCGCACAATAAACTATGGCTACACCTTC; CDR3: CASLIPRTINYGYTF
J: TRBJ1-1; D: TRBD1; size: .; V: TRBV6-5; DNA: TGTGCCAGCAGTTACCCGGGACAGGGCTCTGAAGCTTTCTTT; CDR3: CASSYPGQGSEAFF
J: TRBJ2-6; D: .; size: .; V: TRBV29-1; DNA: TGCAGCGTTGAGACCTCCTTGACACGATCTGGGGCCAACGTCCTGACTTTC; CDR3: CSVETSLTRSGANVLTF
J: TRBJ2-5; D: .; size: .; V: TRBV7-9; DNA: TGTGCCAGCGGCCAACCTACCCAGGCTGAGACCCAGTACTTC; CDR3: CASGQPTQAETQYF
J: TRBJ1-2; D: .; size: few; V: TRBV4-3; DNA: TGCGCCAGCAGCCAAGTGGGTAAGGGGGAATTCGCTGGCTACACCTTC; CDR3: CASSQVGKGEFAGYTF
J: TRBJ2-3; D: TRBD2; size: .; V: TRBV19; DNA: TGTGCCAGTAGCGTTAGCGGGGGGGCGGATACGCAGTATTTT; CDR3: CASSVSGGADTQYF
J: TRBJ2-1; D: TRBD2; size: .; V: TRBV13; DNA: TGTGCCAGCAGCCAAGGGGGACTAGCCTCCGGCGGTGAGCAGTTCTTC; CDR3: CASSQGGLASGGEQFF
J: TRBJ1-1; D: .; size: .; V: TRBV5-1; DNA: TGCGCCAGCAGCGACGGCGGGAGGGCTTTCTTT; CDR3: CASSDGGRAFF
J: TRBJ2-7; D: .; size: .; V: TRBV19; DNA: TGTGCCAGTAGTAGCAGGACAGCTACTTTCTCCTACGAGCAGTACTTC; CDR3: CASSSRTATFSYEQYF
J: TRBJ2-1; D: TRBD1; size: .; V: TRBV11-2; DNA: TGTGCCAGCAGCTTATTAACCGGGACAGGGGCCCCCAATGAGCAGTTCTTC; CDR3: CASSLLTGTGAPNEQFF
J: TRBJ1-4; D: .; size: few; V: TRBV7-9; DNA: TGTGCCAGCAGCCCAAAGGGGCCTCACCGGGAAAAACTGTTTTTT; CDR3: CASSPKGPHREKLFF
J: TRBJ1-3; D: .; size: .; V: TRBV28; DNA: TGTGCCAGCTCGGACGGCGGGAACATCGGCCCCATATATTTT; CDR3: CASSDGGNIGPIYF
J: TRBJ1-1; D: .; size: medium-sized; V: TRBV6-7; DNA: TGTGCCAGCAGTTACTCGTTGGTAACGGACACTGAAGCTTTCTTT; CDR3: CASSYSLVTDTEAFF
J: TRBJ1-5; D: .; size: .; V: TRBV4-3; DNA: TGCGCCAGCAGCCCTGGAGCGAAAAAAAGGGGTAGCAATCAGCCCCAGCATTTT; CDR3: CASSPGAKKRGSNQPQHF
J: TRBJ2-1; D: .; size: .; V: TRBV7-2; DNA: TGTGCCAGCAGGGGCGGGGGCCTCTCTCGTGAGCAGTTCTTC; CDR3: CASRGGGLSREQFF
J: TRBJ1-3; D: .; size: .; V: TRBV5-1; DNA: TGCGCCAGCAGCGAAGCCACAGGGTCAGTCGCTGGAAACACCATATATTTT; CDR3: CASSEATGSVAGNTIYF
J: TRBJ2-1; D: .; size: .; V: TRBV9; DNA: TGTGCCAGCAGCGTAGAGGCGCGGTCCTACAATGAGCAGTTCTTC; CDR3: CASSVEARSYNEQFF
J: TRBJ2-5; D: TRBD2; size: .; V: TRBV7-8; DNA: TGTGCCAGCAGCCGGGCGGGGGGAACCCAGGGGGAGACCCAGTACTTC; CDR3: CASSRAGGTQGETQYF
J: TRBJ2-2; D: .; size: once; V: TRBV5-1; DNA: TGCGCCAGCAGCTTGGTGGAGGGCGCCGGGGAGCTGTTTTTT; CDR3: CASSLVEGAGELFF
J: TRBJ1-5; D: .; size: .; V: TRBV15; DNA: TGTGCCACCAGCAGAGTCCAGGGTAGGAATCAGCCCCAGCATTTT; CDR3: CATSRVQGRNQPQHF
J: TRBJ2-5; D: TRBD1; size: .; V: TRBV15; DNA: TGTGCCACCAGTCCAGGGGGTGTAGAGACCCAGTACTTC; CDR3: CATSPGGVETQYF
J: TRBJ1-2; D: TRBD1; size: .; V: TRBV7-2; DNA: TGTGCCAGCAGCCTGGACAGGGATTACGGCTACACCTTC; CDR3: CASSLDRDYGYTF